This T cell receptor (beta chain) was documented in a study of CD8 T cells in Susac syndrome. Overall study: The Susac syndrome patients that were sequenced included 5 or 6 with active disease and 8 or 9 in remission.

The CDR3 sequence is 15 residues long. Between the trimmed V and J ends, which lost 0 bases and 0 bases, there was a span of 12 bases. The germline CDR1 and CDR2 sequences are SQVTM and ANQGSEA. It was with random hexamers that about 0.45 to 1 ug RNA was reverse transcribed. Coverage of TCR beta CDR3 amplification by immunoSEQ multiplex PCR extended to 54 Vbeta and 13 Jbeta. TCRdb used MiXCR to reprocess the immunoSEQ multiplex PCR reads, holding one entry per CDR3 protein. The top ten hold roughly 0.15% of the sample, which has approximately 190,000 distinct CDR3 sequences, approximately 95% seen once.

This clonotype was sampled from a human donor with Susac syndrome. The sequencing sample was made of CD8+ T cells from PBMCs. This chain joins TRBV29-1 and TRBJ2-7; D is undetermined. The CDR3 bases are TGCAGCGTTGAAGATTTTTCGGACGGCTCCTACGAGCAGTACTTC. Translation: CSVEDFSDGSYEQYF.